This T cell receptor beta chain was retrieved from a study of T cell responses to AZD1222 COVID-19 vaccine. The CDR3 totals 14 residues. Germline V gene data show CDR1 as DFQATT and CDR2 as SNEGSKA (reference sequence). Trimming took 3 bases from V and 7 from J; bases not matched to a gene: 7. Repertoires were generated with immunoSEQ multiplex PCR, while TCRdb's copy carries only in-frame clones and drops some. This sample has over 100,000 clones, with 75% to 85% found just once. This rearrangement joins TRBV20-1 to TRBJ2-7, with TRBD1 matching 12 bases. The receptor comes from an adult who received the MenACWY meningococcal vaccine as a control. The starting material was peripheral blood, obtained 28 days after the second dose of the MenACWY control vaccine. The CDR3: CSASGGTGGREQYF. The DNA for the CDR3 is TGCAGTGCTAGTGGGGGGACAGGGGGCCGGGAGCAGTACTTC.